This T cell receptor (beta chain) was sequenced during a study of T cells in narcolepsy. V trimming: 10 bases; J trimming: 5 bases; junction bases outside the gene matches: 4. There are 13 residues in the CDR3. CDR1 ENHRY and CDR2 SYGVKD come from the germline V gene. Sequencing used immunoSEQ multiplex PCR; TCRdb keeps in-frame clones, though not all of them. Here the sample spans approximately 25,000 clones, around nine tenths being singletons. Material for sequencing was CD45RA- memory CD4+ T cells from PBMCs. This receptor was obtained from a human donor with narcolepsy. This rearrangement joins TRBV10-3 to TRBJ2-5; TRBD2 agrees at 13 bases. Written as DNA, the CDR3 is TGTGCCACCACTAGCGGGGGGGAGGAGACCCAGTACTTC. This encodes CATTSGGEETQYF.